Following are 6 T cell receptor beta chains from one sample sequenced in a study of blood T cell repertoires in COVID-19. Method: immunoSEQ multiplex PCR; TCRdb's copy keeps in-frame clones and lacks some. The table lists 150,000 to 200,000 clones, 85% to 95% of them singletons. Sequencing used peripheral blood. These receptors all come from a woman in her fifties or sixties with COVID-19, enrolled during active disease.

The chain couples TRBV2 to TRBJ1-3; 8 bases line up with TRBD1. Germline V lookup: CDR1 SNHLY, CDR2 FYNNEI. V gave up 4 bases and J gave up 1 base; unmatched junction bases: 3. This CDR3 region has 15 residues. The CDR3 sequence is CASSAWTGSGNTIYF. Here the CDR3 DNA reads TGTGCCAGCAGTGCCTGGACAGGGTCTGGAAACACCATATATTTT.

The chain has TRBV19 and TRBJ1-4, with TRBD1 matching over 7 bases. CDR1 is LNHDA and CDR2 is SQIVND in the germline V gene (reference sequence). J was trimmed by 5 bases and V by 4 bases; bases with no gene match: 4. The CDR3 has 14 amino acids. DNA of the CDR3: TGTGCCAGTAGTAATGGGGGACAGAATGAAAAACTGTTTTTT. As protein: CASSNGGQNEKLFF.

In this sample, this clone turned up many times. This chain uses TRBV19 with TRBJ2-7; TRBD2 might be the D (5 bases). Germline V gene data show CDR1 as LNHDA and CDR2 as SQIVND (reference sequence). V lost 3 bases, J lost 3 bases, and 9 bases lay in between. The CDR3 spans 13 residues. CDR3: CASSISAGYEQYF. The CDR3 DNA reads as TGTGCCAGTAGTATTAGCGCGGGCTACGAGCAGTACTTC.

In this sample, this clone turned up a few times. The sample has other DNA sequences that encode this CDR3 too. This chain uses TRBV18 with TRBJ1-2, with D tentatively TRBD1 (5 bases). V lost 3 bases to trimming and J lost 4 bases, with 9 bases between them. Germline loops: CDR1 KGHSH, CDR2 LQKENI. The CDR3 length is 13 residues. CDR3 nucleotides: TGTGCCAGCTCACCCCCCGACAGCTATGGCTACACCTTC. Protein sequence: CASSPPDSYGYTF.

The chain recombines TRBV4-1 with TRBJ2-2, with unresolved D. The length of the CDR3 is 14 residues. Germline CDR1 and CDR2: MGHRA and YSYEKL. Trimming removed 0 bases at V and 1 base at J, with 3 bases between. The CDR3 region has the DNA TGCGCCAGCAGCCAAGATCAGAACACCGGGGAGCTGTTTTTT. It translates to CASSQDQNTGELFF.

This chain links TRBV12-3 or TRBV12-4 with TRBJ1-2, with a possible D match to TRBD1 (6 bases). The CDR3 extends over 13 amino acids. With 6 bases removed from V and 5 bases from J, the gap between germline ends came to 13 bases. CDR3 in DNA: TGTGCCAGCAGGCCAGGGGTGGCGTATGGCTACACCTTC. The encoded protein is CASRPGVAYGYTF.